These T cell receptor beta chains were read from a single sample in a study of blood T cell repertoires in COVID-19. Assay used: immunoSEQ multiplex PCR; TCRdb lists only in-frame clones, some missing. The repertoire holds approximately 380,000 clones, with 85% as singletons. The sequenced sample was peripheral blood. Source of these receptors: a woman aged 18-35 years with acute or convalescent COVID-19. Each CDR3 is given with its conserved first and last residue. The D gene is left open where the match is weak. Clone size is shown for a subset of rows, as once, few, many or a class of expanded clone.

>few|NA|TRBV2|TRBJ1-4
CASSYGMVEKLFF
TGTGCCAGCAGTTACGGGATGGTTGAAAAACTGTTTTTT
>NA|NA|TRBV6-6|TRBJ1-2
CASSYSQDIGYTF
TGTGCCAGCAGTTACTCGCAGGACATTGGCTACACCTTC
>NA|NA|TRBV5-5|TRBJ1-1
CASSLAQEAFF
TGTGCCAGCAGCTTGGCCCAGGAAGCTTTCTTT
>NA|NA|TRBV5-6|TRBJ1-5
CASSTSNQPQHF
TGTGCCAGCAGCACTTCAAATCAGCCCCAGCATTTT
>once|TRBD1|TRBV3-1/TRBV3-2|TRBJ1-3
CASSHRGGNTIYF
TGTGCCAGCAGCCACAGGGGGGGAAACACCATATATTTT
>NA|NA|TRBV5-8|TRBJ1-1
CASSFDSPNTEAFF
TGTGCCAGCAGCTTTGACAGTCCGAACACTGAAGCTTTCTTT
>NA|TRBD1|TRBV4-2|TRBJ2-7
CASSQRTGTGVSYEQYF
TGTGCCAGCAGCCAGAGGACCGGGACAGGGGTCTCCTACGAGCAGTACTTC
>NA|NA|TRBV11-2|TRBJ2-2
CASSLRRQLTGELFF
TGTGCCAGCAGCTTAAGGCGACAGCTAACCGGGGAGCTGTTTTTT
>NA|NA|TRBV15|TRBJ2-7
CATSRDLYEQYF
TGTGCCACCAGCAGAGACCTCTACGAGCAGTACTTC
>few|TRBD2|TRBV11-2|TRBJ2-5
CASSLELAGQETQYF
TGTGCCAGCAGCTTAGAACTAGCGGGACAAGAGACCCAGTACTTC
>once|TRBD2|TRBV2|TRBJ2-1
CASSESGGSYNEQFF
TGTGCCAGCAGCGAATCGGGGGGCTCCTACAATGAGCAGTTCTTC
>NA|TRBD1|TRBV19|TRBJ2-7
CASSARDSSYEQYF
TGTGCCAGTAGTGCCCGGGACAGCTCCTACGAGCAGTACTTC
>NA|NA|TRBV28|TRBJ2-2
CASSSAQSGNTGELFF
TGTGCCAGCAGTTCCGCCCAAAGCGGGAACACCGGGGAGCTGTTTTTT
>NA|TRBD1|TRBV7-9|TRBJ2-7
CASSLTLGGAGTGAYEQYF
TGTGCCAGCAGCCTGACATTAGGGGGCGCGGGGACAGGGGCCTACGAGCAGTACTTC
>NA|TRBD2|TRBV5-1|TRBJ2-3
CASSLGAGETDTQYF
TGCGCCAGCAGCTTGGGTGCGGGAGAGACAGATACGCAGTATTTT
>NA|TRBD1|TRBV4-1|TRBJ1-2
CASSQVHSGTASYGYTF
TGCGCCAGCAGCCAAGTCCATTCCGGGACAGCTTCCTATGGCTACACCTTC
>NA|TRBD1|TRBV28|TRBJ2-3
CASSPSRWDRAADTQYF
TGTGCCAGCAGTCCCTCGCGCTGGGACAGGGCGGCAGATACGCAGTATTTT
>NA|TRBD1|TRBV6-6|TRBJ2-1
CASSHSGQGAGGPHNEQFF
TGTGCCAGCAGCCACTCGGGACAGGGGGCGGGAGGGCCCCACAATGAGCAGTTCTTC
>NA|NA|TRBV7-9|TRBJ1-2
CASSRGAYGYTF
TGTGCCTCAAGTCGGGGGGCCTATGGCTACACCTTC
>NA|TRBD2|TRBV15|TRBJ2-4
CATSRDLGGAKNIQYF
TGTGCCACCAGCAGAGATCTGGGGGGGGCCAAAAACATTCAGTACTTC
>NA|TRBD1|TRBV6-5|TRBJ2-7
CASLDSGQGLDEQYF
TGTGCCAGTTTGGATTCCGGACAGGGGTTGGACGAGCAGTACTTC
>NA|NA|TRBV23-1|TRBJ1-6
CASSQTRNSPLHF
TGCGCCAGCAGTCAGACACGAAATTCACCCCTCCACTTT
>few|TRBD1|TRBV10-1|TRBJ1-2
CASSESKGQRLYGYTF
TGCGCCAGCAGTGAGTCGAAGGGACAGAGACTCTATGGCTACACCTTC
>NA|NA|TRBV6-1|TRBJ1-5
CASSEPPPQHF
TGTGCCAGCAGTGAACCTCCGCCCCAGCATTTT
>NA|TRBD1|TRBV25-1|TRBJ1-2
CASSEHPYRGRGYTF
TGTGCCAGCAGTGAGCACCCCTACAGGGGTCGGGGCTACACCTTC
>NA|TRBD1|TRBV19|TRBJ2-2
CASTLGTELTGELFF
TGTGCCAGTACCCTGGGGACAGAACTCACCGGGGAGCTGTTTTTT
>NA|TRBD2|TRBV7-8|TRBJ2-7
CASSQWTSGSGEQYF
TGTGCCAGCAGCCAGTGGACTAGCGGGAGTGGCGAGCAGTACTTC
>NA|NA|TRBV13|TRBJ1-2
CASSLVARRANYGYTF
TGTGCCAGCAGCTTAGTAGCCAGGAGGGCTAACTATGGCTACACCTTC
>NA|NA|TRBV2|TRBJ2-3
CASSEAVSTDTQYF
TGTGCCAGTTCCGAGGCGGTAAGCACAGATACGCAGTATTTT